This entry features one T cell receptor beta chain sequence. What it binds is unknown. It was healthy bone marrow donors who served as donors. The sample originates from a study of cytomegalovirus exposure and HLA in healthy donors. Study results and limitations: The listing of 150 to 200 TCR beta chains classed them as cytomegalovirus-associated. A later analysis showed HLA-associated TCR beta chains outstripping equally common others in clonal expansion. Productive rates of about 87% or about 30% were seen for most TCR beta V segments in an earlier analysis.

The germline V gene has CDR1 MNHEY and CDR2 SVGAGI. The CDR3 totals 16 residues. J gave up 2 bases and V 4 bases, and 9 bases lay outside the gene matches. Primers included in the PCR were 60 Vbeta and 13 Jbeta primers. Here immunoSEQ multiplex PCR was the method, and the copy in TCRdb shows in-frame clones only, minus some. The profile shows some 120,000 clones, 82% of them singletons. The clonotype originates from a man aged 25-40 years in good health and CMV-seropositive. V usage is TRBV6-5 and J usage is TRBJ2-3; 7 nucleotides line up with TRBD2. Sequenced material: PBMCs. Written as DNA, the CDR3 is TGTGCCAGCAGTTTTACTAGCGCCCCCCACACAGATACGCAGTATTTT. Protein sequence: CASSFTSAPHTDTQYF.